The 20 T cell receptor beta chains in this list originate from one sample, sequenced in a study of technical replicates of blood from a few donors. Using immunoSEQ multiplex PCR, the repertoire was profiled, and TCRdb retains in-frame clones only, with some absent. The sample contains 15,000 or so clones, about 89% of which appear only once. Source material: PBMCs. The receptors were gathered from a human donor in good health.

V is TRBV9 and J is TRBJ1-4; TRBD1 matches 7 bases. Unmatched junction bases numbered 15, after V lost 0 bases and J lost 7 bases. There are 18 residues in the CDR3. Germline CDR1 reads SGDLS; CDR2 reads YYNGEE. The CDR3 nucleotides read TGTGCCAGCAGCGTAGGGAAAGGTCAGCACAGGGGCGGTGAAAAACTGTTTTTT. Protein sequence: CASSVGKGQHRGGEKLFF.

The J gene is TRBJ1-2, the V gene TRBV10-3; D unclear. Germline CDR1 ENHRY, CDR2 SYGVKD. The CDR3 spans 16 residues. V was cut by 2 bases and J by 5 bases, with 18 bases left in between. The DNA for the CDR3 is TGTGCCATCAGTGAGAACTCCGGGGTAAGGTCTTATGGCTACACCTTC. Amino acids: CAISENSGVRSYGYTF.

The rearrangement uses TRBV7-2 and TRBJ2-5; 7 bases match TRBD1. Per germline, CDR1 SGHTA and CDR2 FQGNSA. The CDR3 sequence is 16 residues long. Trimming cost V 3 bases and J 1 base; bases outside gene matches: 8. CDR3 sequence: CASSLSTGLGQETQYF. In DNA form, the CDR3 reads TGTGCCAGCAGCTTGTCGACAGGGTTGGGCCAAGAGACCCAGTACTTC.

The chain has TRBV27 and TRBJ1-1; TRBD1 aligns across 7 bases. This CDR3 region has 17 residues. The ends lost 6 bases at V and 7 bases at J; junction bases unmatched: 20. CDR1 is MNHEY, CDR2 SMNVEV, per germline (reference sequence). The CDR3 loop is CASRPTTTGRRGIEAFF. The CDR3 DNA sequence: TGTGCCAGCAGACCCACGACGACAGGGCGTCGAGGGATTGAAGCTTTCTTT.

The V gene is TRBV7-8, the J gene TRBJ1-1; 8 bases agree with TRBD1. With 8 bases clipped from V and 4 bases from J, the junction kept 12 bases outside the gene matches. The CDR3 loop spans 15 amino acids. The germline gives CDR1 SGHVS, CDR2 FQNEAQ. The CDR3 nucleotides read TGTGCCAGCGGACCTCAGGGGGCGCGCGGCACTGAAGCTTTCTTT. Translation: CASGPQGARGTEAFF.

The rearrangement joins TRBV9 to TRBJ2-3, with D maybe TRBD2 (6 bases). The CDR3 is made up of 17 amino acids. The germline V gene has CDR1 SGDLS and CDR2 YYNGEE. The V end lost 3 bases, the J end lost 0 bases, and 17 bases lay between the germline ends. The CDR3 bases are TGTGCCAGCAGCGCCGTAGGAGGGGCCTGGAGCACAGATACGCAGTATTTT. Translated, it gives CASSAVGGAWSTDTQYF.

The chain couples TRBV4-2 to TRBJ2-2, with 10 bases lining up with TRBD2. Germline trimming cut 0 bases from V and 4 bases from J; bases unmatched to any gene: 8. Per the germline V gene, CDR1 is LGHNA and CDR2 is YNFKEQ. The CDR3 is 18 amino acids. DNA for the CDR3: TGTGCCAGCAGCCAAGATGGCCTAGCGGGAGCAATCACCGGGGAGCTGTTTTTT. It yields the protein CASSQDGLAGAITGELFF.

This clone was counted a single time. This chain links TRBV28 with TRBJ2-5; 13 bases match TRBD2. The CDR3 is 16 residues long. In germline, CDR1 is MDHEN, CDR2 SYDVKM. V shed 6 bases, J shed 2 bases, and the junction held 6 bases outside the gene matches. CDR3 coding DNA: TGTGCCAGCAGCCTCGGGACTAGCGGGATACAAGAGACCCAGTACTTC. Protein sequence: CASSLGTSGIQETQYF.

The CDR3 region is CASSLPLAGGPNTGELFF. CDR3 in DNA: TGTGCCAGCAGCTTACCCCTAGCGGGAGGGCCGAACACCGGGGAGCTGTTTTTT. V and J are TRBV7-9 and TRBJ2-2; 12 positions agree with TRBD2. The CDR3 is made up of 18 amino acids. The V gene end was trimmed by 2 bases and the J gene end by 0 bases; junction bases not matched to a gene: 4. From germline, CDR1 is SEHNR and CDR2 FQNEAQ (reference sequence).

The CDR3 spells CASSSWTGRTNYGYTF. The CDR3 DNA reads as TGTGCCAGCAGCTCATGGACAGGGAGGACTAACTATGGCTACACCTTC. The chain combines TRBV5-8 with TRBJ1-2, with TRBD1 matching over 8 bases. CDR1 is SGHTS and CDR2 is YDEGEE in the germline V gene. The CDR3 is 16 amino acids. V lost 3 bases, J lost 0 bases, and 7 bases stayed unmatched.

This clone was picked up one time. J is TRBJ2-3 and V is TRBV19; weak D call: TRBD1 (5 bases). V dropped 3 bases and J dropped 1 base, with 8 bases sitting between them. Germline-derived CDR1 and CDR2 are LNHDA and SQIVND (reference sequence). There are 14 residues in the CDR3. The CDR3 sequence: CASSIQGGTDTQYF. The CDR3 bases are TGTGCCAGTAGTATCCAGGGCGGCACAGATACGCAGTATTTT.

The chain employs TRBV9 and TRBJ2-1; TRBD2 matches at 7 bases. V dropped 4 bases and J dropped 0; count of bases not matched to a gene: 10. This CDR3 region has 17 residues. From germline, CDR1 is SGDLS and CDR2 YYNGEE. The CDR3 DNA is TGTGCCAGCAGCAGACTAAGCGGGGCAAGCTCCTACAATGAGCAGTTCTTC. Translation: CASSRLSGASSYNEQFF.

V is TRBV9 and J is TRBJ1-5; D not resolved. Germline assignment: CDR1 SGDLS and CDR2 YYNGEE. V dropped 0 bases and J dropped 3 bases, with 7 bases sitting between them. The CDR3 loop spans 14 amino acids. CDR3 bases: TGTGCCAGCAGCGTAGGACACAACAATCAGCCCCAGCATTTT. It specifies CASSVGHNNQPQHF.

V gene TRBV30 combines with J gene TRBJ1-5, with D perhaps TRBD1 (5 bases). Trimming cost V 2 bases and J 3 bases, with 8 bases left between them. Germline CDR1 GTSNPN, CDR2 SVGIG (reference sequence). This CDR3 is built from 13 residues. The CDR3 reads CAWSIQDNQPQHF. Written as DNA, the CDR3 is TGTGCCTGGAGTATACAGGACAATCAGCCCCAGCATTTT. Looking up the rest from reference TRBV30 and TRBJ1-5 gives the full variable domain: SQTIHQWPATLVQPVGSPLSLECTVEGTSNPNLYWYRQAAGRGLQLLFYSVGIGQISSEVPQNLSASRPQDRQFILSSKKLLLSDSGFYLCAWSIQDNQPQHFGDGTRLSIL.

The V gene is TRBV4-2, the J gene TRBJ2-2, with TRBD2 identical over 9 bases. CDR1 and CDR2 from the germline V gene are LGHNA and YNFKEQ. This CDR3 has 19 amino acids. The trim removed 7 bases at V and 3 bases at J, leaving 18 bases unmatched. CDR3 loop: CASTQGGPLAGNDTGELFF. In nucleotides, the CDR3 is TGTGCCAGCACACAAGGGGGCCCTCTAGCGGGAAATGACACCGGGGAGCTGTTTTTT.

This clone was found a few times. The chain is built from TRBV5-1 and TRBJ1-1, with D possibly matching TRBD1 (6 bases). This CDR3 comprises 14 residues. The V and J ends lost 4 bases and 3 bases respectively, with 13 bases between them. Germline V lookup: CDR1 SGHRS, CDR2 YFSETQ. CDR3: CASSATNRDTEAFF. The CDR3 DNA reads as TGCGCCAGCAGCGCCACGAACAGGGACACTGAAGCTTTCTTT.

The chain combines TRBV2 with TRBJ1-3; D uncertain. Germline assignment: CDR1 SNHLY and CDR2 FYNNEI. Trimming stripped 6 bases from V and 5 bases from J, with 11 bases between. The CDR3 is made up of 13 amino acids. In DNA, the CDR3 is TGTGCCAGCAGGTCGGGGTCTCGAAACACCATATATTTT. Its protein is CASRSGSRNTIYF.

V usage is TRBV10-2 and J usage is TRBJ1-5, with D possibly being TRBD1 (5 bases). The CDR3 has 13 amino acids. Trimming left V 5 bases short and J 5 bases short, with 10 bases between. CDR1 is WSHSY, CDR2 SAAADI, per germline. CDR3 DNA: TGCGCCAGCAGTATGGGGGGGGATCAGCCCCAGCATTTT. Translated, it gives CASSMGGDQPQHF.

The gene calls are TRBV13 and TRBJ2-1; D not certain. Germline CDR1 is PRHDT and CDR2 is FYEKMQ (reference sequence). Trimming stripped 1 base from V and 5 bases from J, with 12 bases between. The CDR3 has 15 amino acids. The CDR3 sequence: CASSLVTTFDNEQFF. The CDR3 nucleotides are TGTGCCAGCAGCTTAGTAACTACCTTCGACAATGAGCAGTTCTTC.

This chain uses TRBV5-4 with TRBJ1-2; 9 bases line up with TRBD1. Germline V gives CDR1 SGHNT, CDR2 YYREEE (reference sequence). J gave up 8 bases and V 3 bases, and 8 bases lay outside the gene matches. The CDR3 loop spans 14 amino acids. CDR3 bases: TGTGCCAGCAGCTCGACAAGGGACAGGGAGGGCTACACCTTC. As protein: CASSSTRDREGYTF.